The 21 T cell receptor beta chains below were found in one sample sequenced in a study of OX40 agonist ivuxolimab in advanced cancers. TCRdb's copy holds only in-frame clones and misses some; the assay was immunoSEQ multiplex PCR. The profile covers 25,000 to 30,000 clones, with 80% to 90% appearing a single time and roughly 12% taken by the ten largest. Sequencing used CD4+ or CD8+ T cells sorted from blood, obtained in a trial of the OX40 agonist ivuxolimab. These receptors were collected from an adult with an advanced solid tumor such as melanoma, head and neck, liver or kidney cancer.

The chain employs TRBV2 and TRBJ2-7; no reliable D call. V was cut by 8 bases and J by 7 bases, with 18 bases left in between. The CDR3 consists of 13 residues. The germline CDR1 and CDR2 sequences are SNHLY and FYNNEI. The CDR3 bases are TGTGCCAGCGATCTGTTGGGCTCGGAAGAGCAGTACTTC. Amino acid sequence: CASDLLGSEEQYF.

To note about this clone: This same CDR3 is encoded by further DNA sequences in the sample. The chain combines TRBV27 with TRBJ2-7; 7 nucleotides align to TRBD1. The CDR3 totals 15 residues. Trimming removed 0 bases from V and 4 bases from J; junction bases left unmatched: 6. Per germline, CDR1 MNHEY and CDR2 SMNVEV (reference sequence). In nucleotides, the CDR3 is TGTGCCAGCAGTTTATCAAAGGGGGCCCCGTACGAGCAGTACTTC. This sequence encodes CASSLSKGAPYEQYF.

This clone is large within its sample. The sample carries other DNA sequences with the same CDR3. V gene TRBV7-9 combines with J gene TRBJ1-1; no firm D call. Trimming stripped 4 bases from V and 4 bases from J, with 4 bases between. The CDR3 runs to 11 residues. Germline V gives CDR1 SEHNR, CDR2 FQNEAQ (reference sequence). CDR3 sequence reads: CASSSSTEAFF. The CDR3 DNA reads TGTGCCAGCAGCTCCAGCACTGAAGCTTTCTTT.

The chain couples TRBV5-6 to TRBJ2-3; 7 bases are a match to TRBD1. Per the germline V gene, CDR1 is SGHDT and CDR2 is YYEEEE. The CDR3 runs 14 residues. Trimming at V came to 5 bases and at J to 0 bases, leaving 3 bases not matched to a gene. CDR3 amino acids: CASREQGSTDTQYF. CDR3 nucleotide sequence: TGTGCCAGCAGAGAACAGGGGAGCACAGATACGCAGTATTTT.

The chain is built from TRBV7-6 and TRBJ1-1; unclear D gene. V lost 1 base and J 4 bases, leaving 10 bases between the germline ends. This CDR3 is built from 14 residues. Per the germline V gene, CDR1 is SGHVS and CDR2 is FNYEAQ. This chain's CDR3 is CASSLGTEGTEAFF. CDR3 DNA sequence: TGTGCCAGCAGCTTAGGCACCGAGGGCACTGAAGCTTTCTTT.

This clone has just one count. The genes are TRBV7-9 and TRBJ1-2, with D perhaps matching TRBD1 (5 bases). V was clipped by 5 bases and J by 6 bases, with 19 bases between them. The CDR3 covers 15 residues. Germline V gene lookup returns CDR1 SEHNR and CDR2 FQNEAQ (reference sequence). The CDR3 nucleotides are TGTGCCAGCAGCAACGCCCTCGGGCAGGGCGATGGCTACACCTTC. This codes for CASSNALGQGDGYTF.

The genes are TRBV21-1 and TRBJ2-2; TRBD2, the table's D call, was not compared with the DNA. TRBV21-1 is reported as a pseudogene. CDR3 length equals 16 residues. CDR3 loop: CASRTGGGLLAGELFF. In DNA, the CDR3 is TGTGCCAGCAGAACGGGCGGGGGCCTGTTAGCCGGGGAGCTGTTTTTT.

The rearrangement links TRBV7-9 to TRBJ1-4; D is undetermined. V was shortened by 2 bases and J by 6 bases, with 10 bases between the two germline ends. There are 14 residues in the CDR3. Germline CDR1 SEHNR, CDR2 FQNEAQ (reference sequence). CDR3 nucleotides: TGTGCCAGCAGCTTAATACAGACCTATGAAAAACTGTTTTTT. Its translation is CASSLIQTYEKLFF.

The J gene is TRBJ2-7, the V gene TRBV5-1; D is possibly TRBD2 (6 bases). From germline, CDR1 is SGHRS and CDR2 YFSETQ. V was clipped by 4 bases and J by 1 base, with 12 bases between them. This CDR3 has 14 amino acids. CDR3 nucleotide sequence: TGCGCCAGCAGCGATCCTAGCGAATCCTACGAGCAGTACTTC. Translated: CASSDPSESYEQYF.

The CDR3 here is CASSLVGPTDTQYF. Here the CDR3 DNA reads TGTGCCAGCAGCTTGGTGGGACCAACAGATACGCAGTATTTT. The chain employs TRBV11-2 and TRBJ2-3; D may correspond to TRBD1 or TRBD2 (5 bases each). This CDR3 region has 14 residues. V was trimmed by 3 bases and J by 3 bases, leaving 10 bases between them. Germline loops: CDR1 SGHAT, CDR2 FQNNGV.

The V and J genes are TRBV7-8 and TRBJ2-2; D call uncertain. The germline V gene encodes CDR1 SGHVS and CDR2 FQNEAQ. Trimming left V 4 bases short and J 4 bases short, with 13 bases between. The CDR3 consists of 15 residues. The CDR3 protein is CASSSPVVGTGELFF. DNA of the CDR3: TGTGCCAGCAGCTCCCCCGTGGTCGGCACCGGGGAGCTGTTTTTT.

J is TRBJ1-5 and V is TRBV6-1; tentatively, D is TRBD1 (6 bases). Germline V gene sequence: CDR1 MNHNS, CDR2 SASEGT. V was shortened by 3 bases and J by 4 bases, with 13 bases between the two germline ends. CDR3 length: 15 amino acids. CDR3 loop: CASSDAGHPNQPQHF. In DNA, the CDR3 is TGTGCCAGCAGTGACGCGGGACACCCTAATCAGCCCCAGCATTTT.

This chain connects TRBV4-1 to TRBJ1-1; D ambiguous. Germline V gives CDR1 MGHRA, CDR2 YSYEKL. V was pared by 0 bases and J by 1 base, with 12 bases between. The CDR3 is 16 residues long. The CDR3 sequence: CASSQDPPDWNTEAFF. CDR3 in DNA: TGCGCCAGCAGCCAAGACCCCCCAGACTGGAACACTGAAGCTTTCTTT.

The chain combines TRBV4-1 with TRBJ1-5; no definite D call. This CDR3 is 15 amino acids long. Trimming removed 4 bases at V and 4 bases at J, with 14 bases between. Per germline, CDR1 MGHRA and CDR2 YSYEKL. CDR3 sequence reads: CASSLEGRFNQPQHF. For the CDR3, the DNA is TGCGCCAGCAGCCTCGAGGGCAGATTTAATCAGCCCCAGCATTTT.

The sample holds one count of this clone. This rearrangement joins TRBV7-8 to TRBJ2-7; TRBD1 matches at 12 bases. V lost 5 bases and J lost 4; bases outside the gene matches: 3. This CDR3 is 14 amino acids long. CDR1 is SGHVS, CDR2 FQNEAQ, per germline. The CDR3 DNA reads TGTGCCAGCAGCGTGGGACAGGGGGCTTACGAGCAGTACTTC. Encoded protein: CASSVGQGAYEQYF.

The rearrangement uses TRBV6-6 and TRBJ2-2, with no clear D. The CDR3 runs to 14 residues. Germline lookup yields CDR1 MNHNY and CDR2 SVGAGI (reference sequence). V was cut by 2 bases and J by 7 bases, with 11 bases left in between. The CDR3 region is CASSYLGSNGELFF. The CDR3 region has the DNA TGTGCCAGCAGTTACCTGGGATCCAACGGGGAGCTGTTTTTT.

The rearrangement uses TRBV7-2 and TRBJ2-5, with D possibly matching TRBD1 (5 bases). Germline CDR1 SGHTA, CDR2 FQGNSA. CDR3 length equals 13 residues. V was cut by 4 bases and J by 1 base, with 7 bases left in between. The CDR3 loop reads CASSSGFQETQYF. CDR3 in DNA: TGTGCCAGCAGCTCAGGGTTCCAAGAGACCCAGTACTTC.

This sequence joins TRBV5-4 and TRBJ1-2; D is unresolved. CDR1 and CDR2 from the germline V gene are SGHNT and YYREEE (reference sequence). CDR3 length: 17 amino acids. Trimming removed 4 bases at V and 4 bases at J, with 23 bases between. This chain's CDR3 is CASSAPPQDWVTYGYTF. CDR3 nucleotides: TGTGCCAGCAGCGCCCCCCCCCAAGACTGGGTAACCTATGGCTACACCTTC.

The rearrangement joins TRBV7-6 to TRBJ1-2, with D perhaps TRBD1 (5 bases). Germline assignment: CDR1 SGHVS and CDR2 FNYEAQ. This CDR3 is 14 amino acids long. Between the trimmed V and J ends, which lost 5 bases and 8 bases, there was a span of 18 bases. In DNA form, the CDR3 reads TGTGCCAGCAGCCCCCTGGGCGGGGGTGGCGGCTACACCTTC. Amino acids: CASSPLGGGGGYTF. The whole variable domain, remainder taken from reference TRBV7-6 and TRBJ1-2, is GAGVSQSPRYKVTKRGQDVALRCDPISGHVSLYWYRQALGQGPEFLTYFNYEAQQDKSGLPNDRFSAERPEGSISTLTIQRTEQRDSAMYRCASSPLGGGGGYTFGSGTRLTVV.

Remarks on this clone: An end of the junction differs from the germline gene, which may be a read error. The sample carries other DNA sequences with the same CDR3. The V and J genes are TRBV19 and TRBJ1-1, with TRBD1 matching 8 bases. The germline gives CDR1 LNHDA, CDR2 SQIVND (reference sequence). This CDR3 contains 14 residues. CDR3 loop: CASSIGQGNTEAFF. CDR3 bases: TGTGCCAGCAGTATAGGACAGGGGAACACTGAAGCTTTCTTT.

The rearrangement joins TRBV27 to TRBJ2-3; the D gene is possibly TRBD2 (6 bases). This CDR3 contains 14 residues. Between the trimmed V and J ends, which lost 3 bases and 6 bases, there was a span of 13 bases. The germline gives CDR1 MNHEY, CDR2 SMNVEV (reference sequence). This chain's CDR3 is CASSLGDLADTQYF. DNA for the CDR3: TGTGCCAGCAGTTTGGGGGACTTGGCGGATACGCAGTATTTT.